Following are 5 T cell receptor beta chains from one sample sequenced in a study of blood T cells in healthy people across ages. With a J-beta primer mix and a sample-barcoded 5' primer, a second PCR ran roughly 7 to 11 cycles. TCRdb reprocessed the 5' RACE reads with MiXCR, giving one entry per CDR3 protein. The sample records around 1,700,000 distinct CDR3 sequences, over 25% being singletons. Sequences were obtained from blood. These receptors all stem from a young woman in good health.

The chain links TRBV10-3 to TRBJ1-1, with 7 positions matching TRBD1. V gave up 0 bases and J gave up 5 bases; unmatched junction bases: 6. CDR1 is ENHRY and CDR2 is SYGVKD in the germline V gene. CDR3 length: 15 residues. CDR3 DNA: TGTGCCATCAGTGAGTCTCAGGGCAGGGGGACTGAAGCTTTCTTT. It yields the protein CAISESQGRGTEAFF.

CDR3 coding DNA: TGTGCCAGCGGACTTTCAGCGGGGGGGGGCCAAGAGACCCAGTACTTC. As protein: CASGLSAGGGQETQYF. The chain carries TRBV6-6 and TRBJ2-5; 10 nucleotides align to TRBD2. The ends lost 8 bases at V and 1 base at J; junction bases unmatched: 10. The CDR3 loop spans 16 amino acids. Germline V gene sequence: CDR1 MNHNY, CDR2 SVGAGI (reference sequence).

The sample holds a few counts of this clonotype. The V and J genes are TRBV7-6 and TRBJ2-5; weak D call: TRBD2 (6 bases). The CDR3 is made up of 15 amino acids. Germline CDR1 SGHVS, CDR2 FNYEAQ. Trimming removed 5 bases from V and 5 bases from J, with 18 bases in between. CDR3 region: CASSPLNTGVETQYF. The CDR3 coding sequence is TGTGCCAGCAGCCCCCTTAATACGGGAGTGGAGACCCAGTACTTC.

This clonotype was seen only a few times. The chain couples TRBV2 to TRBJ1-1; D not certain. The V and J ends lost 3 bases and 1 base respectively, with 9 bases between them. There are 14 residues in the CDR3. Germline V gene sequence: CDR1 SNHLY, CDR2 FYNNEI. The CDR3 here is CASSEWSANTEAFF. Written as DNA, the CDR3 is TGTGCCAGCAGTGAGTGGTCGGCGAACACTGAAGCTTTCTTT. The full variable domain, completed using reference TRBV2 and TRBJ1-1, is EPEVTQTPSHQVTQMGQEVILRCVPISNHLYFYWYRQILGQKVEFLVSFYNNEISEKSEIFDDQFSVERPDGSNFTLKIRSTKLEDSAMYFCASSEWSANTEAFFGQGTRLTVV.

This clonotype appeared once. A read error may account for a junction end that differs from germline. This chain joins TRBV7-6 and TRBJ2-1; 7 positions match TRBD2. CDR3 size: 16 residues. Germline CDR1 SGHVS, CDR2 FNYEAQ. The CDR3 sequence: CASSPWEGGLTGELFF. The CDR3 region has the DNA TGTGCCAGCAGCCCCTGGGAGGGAGGCTTGACCGGGGAGCTGTTCTTC. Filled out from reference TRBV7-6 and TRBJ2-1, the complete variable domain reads GAGVSQSPRYKVTKRGQDVALRCDPISGHVSLYWYRQALGQGPEFLTYFNYEAQQDKSGLPNDRFSAERPEGSISTLTIQRTEQRDSAMYRCASSPWEGGLTGELFFGPGTRLTVL.